Sequencing of this TCR beta chain was carried out in a study of blood T cell repertoires in COVID-19. Study-level information: In each case, the material was cDNA or gDNA derived from T cells, B-cell-depleted T cells, or PBMCs.

Source study methods: Cell counts per sample came from amplifying reference gene primers. Clones were read by immunoSEQ multiplex PCR, and TCRdb kept only the in-frame ones, dropping some. Clone size and the V and J calls come from that table; the DNA yielded D and trimming. The sample holds about 140,000 clones, over 60% seen once. Remarks on this clone: In the same sample, other DNA sequences code for this CDR3.

Material for sequencing was peripheral blood. The sequence was obtained from a woman aged 45-59 years with active or convalescent COVID-19.

In nucleotides, the CDR3 is TGTGCCAGCAGCGTAGGGACAGGGGGCACTGAAGCTTTCTTT. It encodes CASSVGTGGTEAFF. The gene calls are TRBV9 and TRBJ1-1, with TRBD1 matching over 10 bases. This CDR3 comprises 14 residues. Germline CDR1 is SGDLS and CDR2 is YYNGEE. V shed 0 bases, J shed 4 bases, and the junction held 0 bases outside the gene matches.